The TCR beta chain described here comes from a study of cytomegalovirus exposure and HLA in healthy donors. On this clone itself: Its antigen is still unknown.

This CDR3 spans 15 amino acids. With 0 bases clipped from V and 4 bases from J, the junction kept 6 bases outside the gene matches. Germline V gene sequence: CDR1 SGHRS, CDR2 YFSETQ. Amplification used 60 Vbeta primers and 13 Jbeta primers. This table comes from immunoSEQ multiplex PCR, and its TCRdb copy is limited to in-frame clones, with some not included. Here the sample spans 35,000 to 40,000 clones, 45% to 55% being singletons. Points from the study as a whole: About 87% or about 30% of the time was how often most TCR beta V segments were productive, according to an earlier analysis. The authors confirmed in vitro that a few CMV-associated chains were specific for CMV antigens. Common viral pathogens seemed to be connected with several of the most significant clusters, according to a later analysis.

This chain uses TRBV5-1 with TRBJ1-1; 7 bases agree with TRBD1. The TCR comes from a woman in her forties in good health and CMV-seropositive. Specimen: PBMCs. The CDR3 bases are TGCGCCAGCAGCTTGGGCATGGGACAGATCACTGAAGCTTTCTTT. Translated: CASSLGMGQITEAFF. The entire variable domain, with the rest obtained from reference TRBV5-1 and TRBJ1-1, is as follows: KAGVTQTPRYLIKTRGQQVTLSCSPISGHRSVSWYQQTPGQGLQFLFEYFSETQRNKGNFPGRFSGRQFSNSRSEMNVSTLELGDSALYLCASSLGMGQITEAFFGQGTRLTVV.